This T cell receptor beta chain is drawn from a study of OX40 agonist ivuxolimab in advanced cancers. At the level of the study: The study gave patients intravenous ivuxolimab at 0.01 to 10 mg/kg every 2 weeks. It was permissible to have had prior anti-PD-1, anti-PD-L1 or anti-CTLA-4 therapy, and around 40% had some.

For this clone: The antigen is unknown.

The data were produced by immunoSEQ multiplex PCR, yet TCRdb's version contains in-frame clones alone and is incomplete. Of 25,000 to 35,000 clones in the sample, less than 85% were seen once. The length of the CDR3 is 13 residues. Losses at the gene ends were 0 bases for V and 15 bases for J; bases not matched to a gene: 4. CDR1 and CDR2 from the germline V gene are SGHTS and YDEGEE. Study conclusions and caveats: Among patients with partial responses at 0.1-3.0 mg/kg, clonal expansion was among the lowest.

The chain joins TRBV5-8 to TRBJ2-1, with 12 bases that match TRBD2. Sequenced material: CD4+ or CD8+ T cells sorted from blood, taken in a trial of the OX40 agonist ivuxolimab. This TCR was sampled from an adult with an advanced solid tumor such as melanoma, head and neck, liver or kidney cancer. The CDR3 region has the DNA TGTGCCAGCAGCTTGGGACTAGCGGGAGTGTGGTTCTTC. Its translation is CASSLGLAGVWFF.